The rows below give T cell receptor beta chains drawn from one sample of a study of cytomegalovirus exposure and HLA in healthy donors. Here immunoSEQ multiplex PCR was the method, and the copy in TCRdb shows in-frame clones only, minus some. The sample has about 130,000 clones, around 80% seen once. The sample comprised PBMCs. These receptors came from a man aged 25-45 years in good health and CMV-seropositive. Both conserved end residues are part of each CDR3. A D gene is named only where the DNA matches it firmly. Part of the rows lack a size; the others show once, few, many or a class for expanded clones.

CSVEAILTSGGTDTQYF	TGCAGCGTTGAGGCGATTTTGACTAGCGGGGGGACAGATACGCAGTATTTT	17	once	TRBJ2-3	TRBV29-1	TRBD2
CASSLQGPNTGELFF	TGCGCCAGCAGCTTGCAGGGCCCGAACACCGGGGAGCTGTTTTTT	15	-	TRBJ2-2	TRBV5-1	-
CASSPTGESQETQYF	TGTGCCAGCTCACCAACAGGGGAATCACAAGAGACCCAGTACTTC	15	-	TRBJ2-5	TRBV18	TRBD1
CASSLETGGRETQYF	TGTGCCAGCAGCTTAGAGACAGGGGGACGAGAGACCCAGTACTTC	15	-	TRBJ2-5	TRBV7-8	TRBD1
CASSTTTGSYNEQFF	TGTGCCAGCAGCACGACCACGGGCTCCTACAATGAGCAGTTCTTC	15	-	TRBJ2-1	TRBV5-4	-
CASSIGQGSQETQYF	TGTGCCAGCAGTATCGGACAGGGTAGTCAAGAGACCCAGTACTTC	15	-	TRBJ2-5	TRBV9	TRBD1
CASSPPGSTDTQYF	TGTGCCAGCAGCCCCCCAGGGAGCACAGATACGCAGTATTTT	14	-	TRBJ2-3	TRBV5-5	-
CASSVAKEAAEAFF	TGTGCCAGCAGCGTAGCGAAGGAGGCGGCTGAAGCTTTCTTT	14	few	TRBJ1-1	TRBV9	-
CASSLISGQETQYF	TGTGCCAGCAGCTTAATTAGCGGCCAAGAGACCCAGTACTTC	14	-	TRBJ2-5	TRBV7-3	-
CASSFAGAVSPLHF	TGCGCCAGCAGCTTCGCAGGGGCTGTGTCACCCCTCCACTTT	14	few	TRBJ1-6	TRBV5-1	-
CASSRGGYTEAFF	TGTGCCAGCAGTCGAGGAGGGTACACTGAAGCTTTCTTT	13	-	TRBJ1-1	TRBV6-6	-
CASSQDQGLATDTQYF	TGCGCCAGCAGCCAAGATCAGGGACTAGCAACCGATACGCAGTATTTT	16	-	TRBJ2-3	TRBV4-1	TRBD2
CASSASGTSGRHEQFF	TGTGCCAGCAGCGCGTCCGGGACTAGCGGGAGACATGAGCAGTTCTTC	16	-	TRBJ2-1	TRBV11-2	TRBD2
CASSLRRGGGEQYF	TGTGCCAGCAGTTTAAGGCGGGGGGGCGGCGAGCAGTACTTC	14	-	TRBJ2-7	TRBV28	TRBD2
CASSLDLTSTEAFF	TGCGCCAGCAGCCTGGACCTTACAAGCACTGAAGCTTTCTTT	14	once	TRBJ1-1	TRBV5-1	-
CASKVRTGNYGYTF	TGTGCCAGCAAAGTAAGGACAGGGAACTATGGCTACACCTTC	14	-	TRBJ1-2	TRBV6-1	TRBD1
CASSLGSVSNQPQHF	TGTGCCAGCAGCTTAGGGAGTGTCAGCAATCAGCCCCAGCATTTT	15	-	TRBJ1-5	TRBV7-2	-
CASSELREGVGYTF	TGTGCCTCCAGCGAGTTGAGGGAGGGGGTTGGCTACACCTTC	14	-	TRBJ1-2	TRBV7-7	-
CASSLRLGVMNTEAFF	TGTGCCAGCAGCCTCCGTTTAGGAGTCATGAACACTGAAGCTTTCTTT	16	-	TRBJ1-1	TRBV5-4	-